Below are 13 T cell receptor beta chains sequenced from a single sample in a study of T cell repertoires in cytomegalovirus infection. The antigens these receptors bind are not known. TCRdb called the reads again in MiXCR, with one record for every CDR3 protein. Counted here are about 830,000 distinct CDR3 sequences, 30% to 35% occurring once; the ten biggest clones make up around 11%. This specimen was cultured CD8+ T cells from PBMCs, taken from culture after CMV antigen stimulation. The source is a human donor in good health (CMV status not recorded). Some clones in this sample may be carry-over from other donors' samples.

Comments on this clonotype: At one end, the junction sequence differs from germline, possibly due to a read error. The chain recombines TRBV19 with TRBJ2-1, with a tentative D call TRBD2 (6 bases). The CDR3 consists of 15 residues. The germline V gene encodes CDR1 LNHDA and CDR2 SQIVND (reference sequence). CDR3 nucleotides: TGTGTCAGTAGTATAGTTGGCGGGGCCTACAATGAGCAGTTCTTC. It translates to CVSSIVGGAYNEQFF.

The chain uses TRBV7-9 and TRBJ2-7; possible D gene TRBD2, 6 bases. The CDR3 contains 14 residues. V gave up 5 bases and J gave up 2 bases, with 13 bases separating them. Germline loops: CDR1 SEHNR, CDR2 FQNEAQ (reference sequence). CDR3 nucleotide sequence: TGTGCCAGCAGCGGAGGGGCCCGGCCCTACGAGCAGTACGTC. Amino acids: CASSGGARPYEQYV.

The CDR3 here is CASSLAGGGPVKQFF. The DNA for the CDR3 is TGTGCCAGCAGTTTAGCGGGCGGGGGCCCGGTGAAGCAGTTCTTC. The chain joins TRBV12-3 or TRBV12-4 to TRBJ2-1; a possible D gene is TRBD2 (7 bases). This CDR3 contains 15 residues. V was cut by 0 bases and J by 11 bases, with 17 bases left in between.

On this clonotype itself: A much larger clone sits a single nucleotide away, making a read error possible. The chain links TRBV12-3 or TRBV12-4 to TRBJ1-5, with a possible D match to TRBD1 (5 bases). Trimming shortened V by 1 base and J by 3 bases, and 7 bases separated the two germline ends. CDR3 length: 14 residues. In nucleotides, the CDR3 is TGTGCCAGCAGTTTAGGGGACGACAATCAGCCCCAGCATTTT. It is translated as CASSLGDDNQPQHF.

This clonotype appeared once. The chain joins TRBV7-6 to TRBJ2-7; 7 nucleotides agree with TRBD2. The CDR3 spans 14 residues. CDR1 and CDR2 (germline): SGHVS, FNYEAQ. The CDR3: CTSRPNNGRGEQYV. DNA for the CDR3: TGTACCAGCAGACCAAACAATGGGAGGGGCGAGCAGTACGTC.

The V and J genes are TRBV5-1 and TRBJ2-1; D unclear. This CDR3 is built from 17 residues. Looked up from germline, CDR1 is SGHRS and CDR2 is YFSETQ. Trimming shortened V by 2 bases and J by 0 bases, and 15 bases separated the two germline ends. Here the CDR3 reads CASSFRSVRSSYNEQFF. CDR3 nucleotide sequence: TGCGCCAGCAGCTTCAGAAGCGTCCGAAGCTCCTACAATGAGCAGTTCTTC.

The gene calls are TRBV2 and TRBJ2-2; D is ambiguous. The CDR3 runs 14 residues. Trimming cost V 6 bases and J 6 bases, with 14 bases left between them. Germline CDR1 and CDR2: SNHLY and FYNNEI. The CDR3 protein is CASRDRLVPGELFF. The CDR3 nucleotides read TGTGCCAGCAGGGACCGTCTTGTACCCGGGGAGCTGTTTTTT.

V gene TRBV7-9 combines with J gene TRBJ2-1; 11 nucleotides align to TRBD2. Germline V gene data show CDR1 as SEHNR and CDR2 as FQNEAQ (reference sequence). J lost 5 bases, V lost 4 bases, and 7 bases had no gene match. CDR3 length equals 16 residues. CDR3 residues: CASSSRLAGKNNEQFF. The CDR3 nucleotides read TGTGCCAGCAGCTCCCGACTAGCGGGGAAGAACAATGAGCAGTTCTTC.

This clonotype was counted only a few times. The V call is TRBV9, the J call TRBJ2-1; tentatively, D is TRBD2 (5 bases). The CDR3 contains 16 residues. Germline values: CDR1 SGDLS, CDR2 YYNGEE. The germline V and J ends were trimmed by 2 bases and 4 bases, with 16 bases remaining between them. CDR3 residues: CASSVVVAGLYNEQFF. In nucleotides, the CDR3 is TGTGCCAGCAGCGTGGTTGTTGCGGGCCTTTACAATGAGCAGTTCTTC.

The chain employs TRBV28 and TRBJ2-1, with D maybe TRBD1 (5 bases). The germline CDR1 and CDR2 sequences are MDHEN and SYDVKM. V was trimmed by 5 bases and J by 4 bases, leaving 15 bases between them. The length of the CDR3 is 15 residues. The CDR3 coding sequence is TGTGCCAGCAGTGCTGACAGTTCTCTATACAATGAGCAGTTCTTC. This codes for CASSADSSLYNEQFF.

The genes are TRBV12-3 or TRBV12-4 and TRBJ2-2; TRBD2 agrees at 10 bases. This CDR3 has 16 residues. V gave up 7 bases and J gave up 3 bases; unmatched junction bases: 8. The CDR3 sequence is CASIPTSGEHTGELFF. In DNA, the CDR3 is TGTGCCAGCATTCCCACTAGCGGGGAACACACCGGGGAGCTGTTTTTT.

A few counts support this clonotype. This chain connects TRBV7-6 to TRBJ1-1, with no clear D. CDR3 size: 14 residues. The V end was cut by 4 bases, the J end by 2 bases, with 11 bases between. Germline lookup yields CDR1 SGHVS and CDR2 FNYEAQ. The CDR3 here is CASSSVLPNTEAFF. The CDR3 DNA reads as TGTGCCAGCAGCTCCGTCCTTCCAAACACTGAAGCTTTCTTT. Combining the CDR3 with reference TRBV7-6 and TRBJ1-1 gives the whole variable domain GAGVSQSPRYKVTKRGQDVALRCDPISGHVSLYWYRQALGQGPEFLTYFNYEAQQDKSGLPNDRFSAERPEGSISTLTIQRTEQRDSAMYRCASSSVLPNTEAFFGQGTRLTVV.

With respect to this clonotype: One end of the junction varies from germline; a read error may be responsible. V is TRBV7-8 and J is TRBJ1-2; a possible D gene is TRBD1 (5 bases). Germline assignment: CDR1 SGHVS and CDR2 FQNEAQ. The CDR3 covers 14 residues. This CDR3 reads CANSLVQGYNGYTF. CDR3 nucleotide sequence: TGTGCCAACAGCTTAGTTCAGGGATACAATGGCTACACCTTC. The variable domain in full, completed from reference TRBV7-8 and TRBJ1-2, reads GAGVSQSPRYKVAKRGQDVALRCDPISGHVSLFWYQQALGQGPEFLTYFQNEAQLDKSGLPSDRFFAERPEGSVSTLKIQRTQQEDSAVYLCANSLVQGYNGYTFGSGTRLTVV.